Listed below are T cell receptor beta chains from one sample, sequenced in a study of T cell responses to AZD1222 COVID-19 vaccine. The method was immunoSEQ multiplex PCR; TCRdb's version includes in-frame clones alone and lacks a portion of them. The table shows about 110,000 clones, with roughly 84% occurring only once. The source material was peripheral blood, sampled on day 0 of AZD1222 vaccination. These receptors came from an adult in good health. CDR3s include the opening cysteine and the closing phenylalanine or tryptophan. D genes are given only for firm matches. A row's size may be missing; if present it is once, few, many or a size class.

d_gene	abundance	v_gene	j_gene	CDR3aa	CDR3nt
.	.	TRBV27	TRBJ2-7	CASSPEGSTYEQYF	TGTGCCAGCAGTCCAGAGGGGTCAACCTACGAGCAGTACTTC
TRBD2	.	TRBV12-3/TRBV12-4	TRBJ2-3	CASRLAGTDTQYF	TGTGCCAGCAGGCTAGCGGGCACAGATACGCAGTATTTT
.	.	TRBV7-8	TRBJ2-7	CASSTPPGTDLLF	TGTGCCAGCAGCACTCCTCCCGGAACAGATCTTCTTTTT
.	.	TRBV21-1	TRBJ1-1	CARQGGTSNTEAFF	TGTGCCAGACAAGGGGGGACCTCGAACACTGAAGCTTTCTTT
TRBD1	.	TRBV27	TRBJ2-2	CASTYLSIVFAQKDRDATGELFF	TGTGCCAGCACCTATCTATCGATTGTGTTTGCACAAAAGGACAGGGATGCCACCGGGGAGCTGTTTTTT
.	.	TRBV12-3/TRBV12-4	TRBJ1-6	CATAEGNSPLHF	TGTGCCACCGCTGAGGGGAATTCACCCCTCCACTTT
.	.	TRBV19	TRBJ1-4	CASSSREGEKLFF	TGTGCCAGTAGTTCCAGGGAGGGTGAAAAACTGTTTTTT
TRBD1	.	TRBV18	TRBJ2-7	CASSPTGDEQYF	TGTGCCAGCTCGCCTACAGGGGACGAGCAGTACTTC
.	.	TRBV27	TRBJ1-4	CASSNFGGIGEKLFF	TGTGCCAGCAGTAATTTTGGGGGAATAGGTGAAAAACTGTTTTTT
.	.	TRBV16	TRBJ1-3	CASSQRGDSGNTIYF	TGTGCCAGCAGCCAGCGGGGGGACTCTGGAAACACCATATATTTT
.	.	TRBV30	TRBJ2-2	CAWMEGKNTGELFF	TGTGCCTGGATGGAGGGCAAAAACACCGGGGAGCTGTTTTTT
.	.	TRBV30	TRBJ1-4	CAWSVIGASSEKLFF	TGTGCCTGGAGTGTAATAGGGGCGTCTTCAGAAAAACTGTTTTTT
TRBD2	once	TRBV4-1	TRBJ2-2	CASRLAANTGELFF	TGCGCCAGCAGGCTAGCGGCGAACACCGGGGAGCTGTTTTTT
.	.	TRBV21-1	TRBJ1-1	CASSKTPTGTVKTEAFF	TGTGCCAGCAGCAAAACCCCCACTGGGACGGTGAAGACTGAAGCTTTCTTT
.	.	TRBV28	TRBJ1-5	CASRVDGFSNQPQHF	TGTGCCAGCAGGGTGGACGGATTTAGCAATCAGCCCCAGCATTTT
TRBD1	.	TRBV12-3/TRBV12-4	TRBJ2-2	CASSSGQGWELFF	TGTGCCAGCAGCTCCGGACAGGGGTGGGAGCTGTTTTTT
.	.	TRBV5-1	TRBJ2-7	CASSLLQGNTYEQYF	TGCGCCAGCAGCTTGTTACAGGGTAACACCTACGAGCAGTACTTC
.	.	TRBV19	TRBJ1-1	CASSAQGSNTEAFF	TGTGCCAGTAGTGCCCAGGGATCGAACACTGAAGCTTTCTTT
.	.	TRBV12-5	TRBJ2-3	CASGLVRTDTQYF	TGTGCTAGTGGTTTGGTAAGGACAGATACGCAGTATTTT
TRBD2	.	TRBV30	TRBJ2-1	CAWRRAGGSGYNEQFF	TGTGCCTGGAGACGAGCGGGAGGTTCGGGTTACAATGAGCAGTTCTTC
.	.	TRBV5-8	TRBJ1-2	CASSLNTNYGYTF	TGTGCCAGCAGCTTGAATACTAACTATGGCTACACCTTC
.	.	TRBV6-2/TRBV6-3	TRBJ2-3	CASSYSIDTQYF	TGTGCCAGCAGTTACTCCATCGATACGCAGTATTTT
TRBD1	.	TRBV12-5	TRBJ1-1	CASGHRQGVGATEAFF	TGTGCTAGTGGTCACCGACAGGGCGTGGGCGCGACTGAAGCTTTCTTT
.	.	TRBV12-3/TRBV12-4	TRBJ1-3	CASSTGPGNTIYF	TGTGCCAGCAGTACAGGGCCTGGAAACACCATATATTTT
TRBD1	.	TRBV24-1	TRBJ2-1	CATSAGGSLYNEQFF	TGTGCCACCAGTGCAGGGGGCTCCCTTTACAATGAGCAGTTCTTC
.	.	TRBV5-1	TRBJ1-1	CARIPPGPRTNTEAFF	TGCGCCAGAATACCCCCTGGACCTAGGACGAACACTGAAGCTTTCTTT
.	.	TRBV5-1	TRBJ2-7	CASSFAGTLTYEQYF	TGCGCCAGCAGCTTTGCGGGGACCCTTACCTACGAGCAGTACTTC
.	once	TRBV10-3	TRBJ2-7	CAISESGDGGKQYF	TGTGCCATCAGTGAGTCCGGAGACGGCGGTAAGCAGTACTTC
.	.	TRBV6-2/TRBV6-3	TRBJ1-3	CASSRVGFGNTIYF	TGTGCCAGCAGTCGCGTCGGCTTCGGAAACACCATATATTTT
.	.	TRBV2	TRBJ2-7	CASSEVVGREQYF	TGTGCCAGCAGTGAAGTTGTAGGGCGCGAGCAGTACTTC
.	once	TRBV10-1	TRBJ1-1	CASSDWDFGVAFF	TGCGCCAGCTCCGACTGGGACTTTGGGGTAGCTTTCTTT
TRBD1	.	TRBV24-1	TRBJ2-2	CATSELTGARTGELFF	TGTGCCACCAGTGAATTAACAGGGGCTCGGACCGGGGAGCTGTTTTTT
.	.	TRBV29-1	TRBJ2-5	CSAQGTAEETQYF	TGCAGCGCCCAAGGGACGGCCGAAGAGACCCAGTACTTC
TRBD2	.	TRBV7-2	TRBJ2-7	CASSRWEGSSYEQYF	TGTGCCAGCAGCCGCTGGGAGGGTAGCTCCTACGAGCAGTACTTC
TRBD1	.	TRBV11-3	TRBJ2-2	CASSPRDRGLNTGELFF	TGTGCCAGCAGCCCCCGGGACAGGGGTCTGAACACCGGGGAGCTGTTTTTT
.	.	TRBV6-5	TRBJ1-5	CATPQPPNQPQHF	TGTGCCACTCCACAGCCCCCCAATCAGCCCCAGCATTTT
.	.	TRBV19	TRBJ1-4	CASTQTSNEKLFF	TGTGCCAGTACTCAGACTTCTAATGAAAAACTGTTTTTT
.	.	TRBV21-1	TRBJ2-7	CASSKDSEDSYEQYF	TGTGCCAGCAGCAAAGACAGCGAGGATTCCTACGAGCAGTACTTC
.	.	TRBV28	TRBJ1-1	CASRAGTEFEAFF	TGTGCCAGCAGGGCCGGGACGGAATTTGAAGCTTTCTTT
.	.	TRBV6-6	TRBJ2-5	CASSPGTAVRTQYF	TGTGCCAGCAGTCCCGGGACTGCCGTCAGGACCCAGTACTTC
.	.	TRBV4-1	TRBJ1-2	CASSQGARGRGDYGYTF	TGCGCCAGCAGCCAAGGAGCCCGGGGGCGGGGTGACTATGGCTACACCTTC